The clone carrying this T cell receptor beta chain is a singleton in its sample. Antigen specificity is unknown. The junction and the germline gene differ at one end; a read error may be behind it. The record originates from a study of early T cells in non-severe SARS-CoV-2 infection. Study summary: Unpaired chains resulted from sequencing bulk RNA of unsorted whole blood.

Study results and caveats: Private and CD4 specificities were missed by VDJdb matching, skewed to anti-spike CD8.

The library protocol tagged individual cDNA molecules with unique molecular identifiers. Using its own MiXCR run on the 5' RACE reads, TCRdb lists one record per CDR3 protein. Among approximately 45,000 distinct CDR3 sequences listed, about 7% were seen once. Material for sequencing was whole blood. The source of this sequence is an adult who was a healthcare worker with PCR-confirmed SARS-CoV-2 infection or an uninfected control (not recorded which).

The CDR3 reads CVSSPTGDEQFF. In DNA, the CDR3 is TGTGTCAGCAGCCCCACAGGGGATGAGCAGTTCTTC. The chain carries TRBV7-9 and TRBJ2-1, with 7 bases identical to TRBD1. The CDR3 length is 12 residues. The germline CDR1 and CDR2 sequences are SEHNR and FQNEAQ (reference sequence).